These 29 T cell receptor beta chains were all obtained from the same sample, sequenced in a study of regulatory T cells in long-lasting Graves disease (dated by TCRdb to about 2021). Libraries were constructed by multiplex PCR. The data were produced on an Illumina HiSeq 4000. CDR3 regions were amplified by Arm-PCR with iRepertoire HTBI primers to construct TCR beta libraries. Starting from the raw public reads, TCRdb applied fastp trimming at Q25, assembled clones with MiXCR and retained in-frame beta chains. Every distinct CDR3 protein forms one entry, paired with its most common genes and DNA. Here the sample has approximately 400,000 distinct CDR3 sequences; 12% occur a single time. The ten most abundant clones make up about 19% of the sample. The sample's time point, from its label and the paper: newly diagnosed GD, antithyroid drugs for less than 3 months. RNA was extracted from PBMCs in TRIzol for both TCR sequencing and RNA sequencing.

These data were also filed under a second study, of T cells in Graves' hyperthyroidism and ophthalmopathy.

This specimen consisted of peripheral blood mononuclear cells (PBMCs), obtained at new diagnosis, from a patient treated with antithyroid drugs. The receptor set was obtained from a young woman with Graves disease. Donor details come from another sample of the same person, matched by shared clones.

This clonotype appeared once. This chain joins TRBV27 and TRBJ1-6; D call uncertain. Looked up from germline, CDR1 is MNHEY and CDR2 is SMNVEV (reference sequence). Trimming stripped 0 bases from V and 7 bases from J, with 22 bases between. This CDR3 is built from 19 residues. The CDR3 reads CASSLSSLPSRLSNSPLHF. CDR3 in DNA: TGTGCCAGCAGTTTATCCTCCTTACCCTCCCGACTGAGCAATTCACCCCTCCACTTT.

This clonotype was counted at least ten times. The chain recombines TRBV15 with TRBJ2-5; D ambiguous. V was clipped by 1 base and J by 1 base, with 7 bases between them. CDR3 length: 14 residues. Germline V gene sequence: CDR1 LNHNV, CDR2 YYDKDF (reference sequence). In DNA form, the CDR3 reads TGTGCCACCAGCAGAGGGGAAGTCCAAGAGACCCAGTACTTC. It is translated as CATSRGEVQETQYF.

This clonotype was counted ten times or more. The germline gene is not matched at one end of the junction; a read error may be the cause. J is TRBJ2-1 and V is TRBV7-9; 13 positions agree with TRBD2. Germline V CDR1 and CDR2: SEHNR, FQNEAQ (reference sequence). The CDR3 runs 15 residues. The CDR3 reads CASSLLSLAGGQGLF. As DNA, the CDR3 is TGTGCCAGCAGCTTACTGTCACTAGCGGGAGGGCAGGGGCTCTTC.

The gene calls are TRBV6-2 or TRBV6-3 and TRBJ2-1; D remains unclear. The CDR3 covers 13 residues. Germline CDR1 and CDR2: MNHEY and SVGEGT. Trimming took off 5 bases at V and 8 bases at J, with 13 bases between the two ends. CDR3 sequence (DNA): TGTGCCAGCAGTCCCTACGCGGTGGATGAGCAGTTCTTC. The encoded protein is CASSPYAVDEQFF.

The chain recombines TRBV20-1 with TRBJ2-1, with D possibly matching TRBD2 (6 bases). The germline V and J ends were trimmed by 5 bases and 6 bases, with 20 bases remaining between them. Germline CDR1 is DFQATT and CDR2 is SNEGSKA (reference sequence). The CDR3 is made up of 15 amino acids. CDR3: CSAGLGRGVSNEQFF. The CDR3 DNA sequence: TGCAGTGCTGGCCTAGGGCGGGGAGTAAGCAATGAGCAGTTCTTC.

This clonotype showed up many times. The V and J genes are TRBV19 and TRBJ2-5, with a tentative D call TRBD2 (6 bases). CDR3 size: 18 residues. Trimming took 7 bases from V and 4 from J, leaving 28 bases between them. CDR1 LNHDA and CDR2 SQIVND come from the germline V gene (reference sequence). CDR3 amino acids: CASTRMGLALGGGETQYF. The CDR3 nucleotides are TGTGCCAGTACCCGGATGGGTCTGGCCTTGGGAGGCGGAGAGACCCAGTACTTC.

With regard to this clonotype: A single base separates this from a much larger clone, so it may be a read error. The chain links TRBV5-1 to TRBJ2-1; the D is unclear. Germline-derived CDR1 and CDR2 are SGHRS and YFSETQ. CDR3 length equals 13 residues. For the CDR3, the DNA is TGCGCCAGCAGCCCCCCAGCGACCAATGAGCAGTCCTTC. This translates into CASSPPATNEQSF.

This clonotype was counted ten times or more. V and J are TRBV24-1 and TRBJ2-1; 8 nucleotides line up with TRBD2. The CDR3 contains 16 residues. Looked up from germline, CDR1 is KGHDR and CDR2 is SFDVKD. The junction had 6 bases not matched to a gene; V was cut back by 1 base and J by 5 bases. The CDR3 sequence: CATSDLGLAGHNEQFF. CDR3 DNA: TGTGCCACCAGTGATTTAGGGCTAGCGGGTCACAATGAGCAGTTCTTC.

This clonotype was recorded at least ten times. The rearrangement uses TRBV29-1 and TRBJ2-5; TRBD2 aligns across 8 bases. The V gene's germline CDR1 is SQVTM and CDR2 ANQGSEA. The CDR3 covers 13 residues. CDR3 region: CTGGTPSGETQYF. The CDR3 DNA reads TGCACGGGAGGGACACCCTCCGGGGAGACCCAGTACTTC.

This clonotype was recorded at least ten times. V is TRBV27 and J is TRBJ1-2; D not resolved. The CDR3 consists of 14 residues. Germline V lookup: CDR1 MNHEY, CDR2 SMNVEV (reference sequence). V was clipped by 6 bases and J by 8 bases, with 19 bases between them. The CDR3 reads CASSHVGSSEGYTF. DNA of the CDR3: TGTGCCAGCAGCCACGTGGGGAGCTCTGAGGGCTACACCTTC.

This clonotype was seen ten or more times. The CDR3 is CATSDLRGGTQYF. The CDR3 nucleotides are TGTGCCACCAGTGATTTGAGGGGGGGGACCCAGTACTTC. The V and J genes are TRBV24-1 and TRBJ2-5, with TRBD2 as a possible D gene (7 bases). The germline CDR1 and CDR2 sequences are KGHDR and SFDVKD. The ends were cut back, 0 bases at V and 7 bases at J, with 8 bases in the middle. The CDR3 contains 13 residues.

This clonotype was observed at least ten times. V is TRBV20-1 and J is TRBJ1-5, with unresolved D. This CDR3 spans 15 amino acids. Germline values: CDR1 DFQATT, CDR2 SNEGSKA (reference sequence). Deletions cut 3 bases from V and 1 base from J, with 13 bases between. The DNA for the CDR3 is TGCAGTGCTAGTGAGGTCAGAATCAGCAATCAGCCCCAGCATTTT. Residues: CSASEVRISNQPQHF.

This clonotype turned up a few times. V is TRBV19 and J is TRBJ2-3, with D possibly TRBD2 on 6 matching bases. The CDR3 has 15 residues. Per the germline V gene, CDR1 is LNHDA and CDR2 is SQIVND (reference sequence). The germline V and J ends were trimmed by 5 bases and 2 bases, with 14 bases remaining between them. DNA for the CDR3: TGTGCCAGTAGTGTCACTAGCCTTCCCACAGATACGCAGTATTTT. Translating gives CASSVTSLPTDTQYF.

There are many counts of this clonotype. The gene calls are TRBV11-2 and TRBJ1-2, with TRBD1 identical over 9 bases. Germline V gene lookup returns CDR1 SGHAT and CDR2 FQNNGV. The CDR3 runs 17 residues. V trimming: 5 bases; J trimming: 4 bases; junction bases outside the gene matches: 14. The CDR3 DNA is TGTGCCAGCAGCGCAACTCAACAGGGGGCCTCAATCTATGGCTACACCTTC. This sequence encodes CASSATQQGASIYGYTF.

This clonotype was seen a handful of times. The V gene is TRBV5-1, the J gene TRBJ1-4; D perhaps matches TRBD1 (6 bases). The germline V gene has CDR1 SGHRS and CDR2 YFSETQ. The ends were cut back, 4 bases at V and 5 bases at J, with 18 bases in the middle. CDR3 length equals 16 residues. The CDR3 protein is CASSPNTWGANEKLFF. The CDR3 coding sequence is TGCGCCAGCAGCCCAAACACCTGGGGGGCAAATGAAAAACTGTTTTTT. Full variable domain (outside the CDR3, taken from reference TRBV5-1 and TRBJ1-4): KAGVTQTPRYLIKTRGQQVTLSCSPISGHRSVSWYQQTPGQGLQFLFEYFSETQRNKGNFPGRFSGRQFSNSRSEMNVSTLELGDSALYLCASSPNTWGANEKLFFGSGTQLSVL.

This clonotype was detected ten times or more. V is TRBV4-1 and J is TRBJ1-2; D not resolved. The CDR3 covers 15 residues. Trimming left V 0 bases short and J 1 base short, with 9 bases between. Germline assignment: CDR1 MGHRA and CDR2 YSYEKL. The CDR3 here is CASSQDPRINYGYTF. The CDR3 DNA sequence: TGCGCCAGCAGCCAAGATCCTAGGATTAACTATGGCTACACCTTC.

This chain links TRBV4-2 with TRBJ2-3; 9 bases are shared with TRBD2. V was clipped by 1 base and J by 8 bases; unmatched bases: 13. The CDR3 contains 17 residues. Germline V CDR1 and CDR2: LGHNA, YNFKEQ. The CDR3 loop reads CASSQVISSGRPGTQYF. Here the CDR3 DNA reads TGTGCCAGCAGCCAAGTAATTTCAAGCGGGAGGCCCGGTACGCAGTATTTT.

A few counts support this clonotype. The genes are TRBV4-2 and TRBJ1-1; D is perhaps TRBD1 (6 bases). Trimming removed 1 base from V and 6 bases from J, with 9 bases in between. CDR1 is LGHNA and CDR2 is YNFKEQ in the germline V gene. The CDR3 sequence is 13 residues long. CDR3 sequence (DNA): TGTGCCAGCAGCCAAGTCCGGGGGCCTGAAGCTTTCTTT. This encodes CASSQVRGPEAFF.

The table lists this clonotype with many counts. Written as DNA, the CDR3 is TGTGCCATCAGTGCCACAGGGGACACTGAAGCTTTCTTT. Its protein is CAISATGDTEAFF. The V call is TRBV10-3, the J call TRBJ1-1; 7 nucleotides match TRBD1. This CDR3 has 13 residues. V shed 4 bases, J shed 3 bases, and the junction held 2 bases outside the gene matches. The germline CDR1 and CDR2 sequences are ENHRY and SYGVKD.

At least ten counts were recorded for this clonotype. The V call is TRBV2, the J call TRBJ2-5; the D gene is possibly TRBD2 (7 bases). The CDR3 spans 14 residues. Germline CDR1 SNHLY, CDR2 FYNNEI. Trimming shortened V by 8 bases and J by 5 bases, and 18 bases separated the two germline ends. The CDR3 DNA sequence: TGTGCCAGCTCGCAAGGGGGGGGCTATGAGACCCAGTACTTC. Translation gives CASSQGGGYETQYF.

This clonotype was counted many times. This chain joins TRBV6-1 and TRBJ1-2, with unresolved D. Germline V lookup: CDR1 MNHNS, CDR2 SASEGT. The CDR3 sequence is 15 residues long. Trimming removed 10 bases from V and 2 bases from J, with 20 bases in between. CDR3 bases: TGTGCCATCTACAAGAGTCAAGGGCAGAACTATGGCTACACCTTC. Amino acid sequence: CAIYKSQGQNYGYTF.

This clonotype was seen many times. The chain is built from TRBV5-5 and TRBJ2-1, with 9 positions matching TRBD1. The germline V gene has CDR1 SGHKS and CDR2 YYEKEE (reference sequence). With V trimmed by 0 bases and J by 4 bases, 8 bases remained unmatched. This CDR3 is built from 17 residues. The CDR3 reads CASSLEPGTGLYNEQFF. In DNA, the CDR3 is TGTGCCAGCAGCTTGGAGCCCGGGACAGGGTTGTACAATGAGCAGTTCTTC.

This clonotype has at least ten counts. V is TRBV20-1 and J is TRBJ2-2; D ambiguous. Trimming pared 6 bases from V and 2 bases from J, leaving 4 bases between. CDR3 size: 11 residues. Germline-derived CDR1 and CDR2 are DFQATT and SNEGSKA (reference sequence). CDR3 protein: CSAFNTGELFF. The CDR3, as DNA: TGCAGTGCCTTCAACACCGGGGAGCTGTTTTTT.

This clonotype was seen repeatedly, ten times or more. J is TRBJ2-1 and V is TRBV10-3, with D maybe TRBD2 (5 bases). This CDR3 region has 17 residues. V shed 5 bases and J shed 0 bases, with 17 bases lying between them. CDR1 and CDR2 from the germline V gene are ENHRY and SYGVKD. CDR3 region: CAISPEERLSSYNEQFF. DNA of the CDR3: TGTGCCATCAGTCCAGAGGAGCGGCTAAGCTCCTACAATGAGCAGTTCTTC.

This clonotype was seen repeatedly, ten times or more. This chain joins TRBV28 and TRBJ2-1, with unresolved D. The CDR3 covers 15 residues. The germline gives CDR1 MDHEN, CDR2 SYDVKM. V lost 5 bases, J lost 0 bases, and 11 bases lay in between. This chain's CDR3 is CASSPGGLSYNEQFF. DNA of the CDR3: TGTGCCAGCAGTCCAGGTGGCCTCTCCTACAATGAGCAGTTCTTC.

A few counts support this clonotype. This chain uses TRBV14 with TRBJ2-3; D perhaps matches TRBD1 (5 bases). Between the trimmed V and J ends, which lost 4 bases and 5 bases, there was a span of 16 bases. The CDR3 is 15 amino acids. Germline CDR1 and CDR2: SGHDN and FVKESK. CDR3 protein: CASSPLDGRGDTQYF. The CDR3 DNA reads TGTGCCAGCAGCCCCCTGGATGGAAGGGGAGATACGCAGTATTTT.

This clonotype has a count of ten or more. The CDR3 loop reads CASSPSKGAFEAFF. The CDR3 bases are TGTGCCAGCAGTCCGTCGAAGGGGGCTTTTGAAGCTTTCTTT. The chain has TRBV27 and TRBJ1-1; 7 nucleotides agree with TRBD1. The CDR3 has 14 residues. Germline lookup yields CDR1 MNHEY and CDR2 SMNVEV (reference sequence). V lost 5 bases to trimming and J lost 7 bases; unmatched junction nucleotides: 10.

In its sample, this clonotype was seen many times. The CDR3 coding sequence is TGTGCCAGTTTGGGACTAGCGGGAGCCTACAATGAGCAGTTCTTC. It codes for CASLGLAGAYNEQFF. This rearrangement joins TRBV18 to TRBJ2-1; 14 positions agree with TRBD2. CDR3 size: 15 residues. The J segment lost 2 bases and the V segment lost 9 bases, leaving 3 bases of the junction unmatched. Per the germline V gene, CDR1 is KGHSH and CDR2 is LQKENI.

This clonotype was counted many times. The CDR3 sequence: CSARDPSARYYGYTF. The CDR3 bases are TGCAGTGCTAGAGATCCTTCGGCGAGGTACTATGGCTACACCTTC. The chain employs TRBV20-1 and TRBJ1-2; D gene unclear. Looked up from germline, CDR1 is DFQATT and CDR2 is SNEGSKA (reference sequence). The V gene lost 0 bases and the J gene lost 3 bases, with 14 bases spanning the gap. This CDR3 region has 15 residues.